The subject of this entry is one T cell receptor beta chain. It was with unique molecular identifiers that the TCRbeta library was prepared. TCRdb reprocessed the PCR reads via MiXCR and lists one record per CDR3 protein. The sample lists approximately 250,000 distinct CDR3 sequences, around 9.7% seen once, with less than 6% in the top ten. This record comes from a study of T-cell reconstitution after alpha-beta-depleted transplantation in children. Trimming cost V 5 bases and J 3 bases, with 7 bases left between them. The CDR3 loop spans 12 amino acids. In germline, CDR1 is MDHEN, CDR2 SYDVKM. The rearrangement uses TRBV28 and TRBJ1-1; unclear D gene. The receptor was derived from a human donor who donated a stem cell graft to a child with SCID. The sequences come from PBMCs from the stem cell graft donor, collected from the stem cell graft. This chain's CDR3 is CASSGRYTEAFF. DNA for the CDR3: TGTGCCAGCAGTGGACGGTACACTGAAGCTTTCTTT.